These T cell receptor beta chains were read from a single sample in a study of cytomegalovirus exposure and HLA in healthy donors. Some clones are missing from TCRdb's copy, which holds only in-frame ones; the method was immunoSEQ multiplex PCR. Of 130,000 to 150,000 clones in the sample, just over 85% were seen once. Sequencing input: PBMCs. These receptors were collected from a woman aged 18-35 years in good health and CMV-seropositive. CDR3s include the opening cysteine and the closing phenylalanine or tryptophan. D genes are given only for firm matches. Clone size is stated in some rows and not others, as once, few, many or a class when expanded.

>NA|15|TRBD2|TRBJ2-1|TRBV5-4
CASSLRSSGRNEQFF
TGTGCCAGCAGCTTGCGATCTAGCGGGAGGAATGAGCAGTTCTTC
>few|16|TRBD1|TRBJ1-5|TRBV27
CASSLRQGRSGQPQHF
TGTGCCAGCAGTCTCCGACAGGGTAGATCTGGTCAGCCCCAGCATTTT
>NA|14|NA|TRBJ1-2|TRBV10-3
CAISDRGANYGYTF
TGTGCCATCAGTGATCGGGGGGCTAACTATGGCTACACCTTC
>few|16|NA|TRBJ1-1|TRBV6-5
CASSYGSGYMNTEAFF
TGTGCCAGCAGTTACGGTAGCGGTTACATGAACACTGAAGCTTTCTTT
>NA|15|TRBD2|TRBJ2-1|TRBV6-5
CASRTPPGGEGQQFF
TGTGCCAGCAGAACCCCCCCGGGTGGGGAGGGCCAGCAGTTCTTC
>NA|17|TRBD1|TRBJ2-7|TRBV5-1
CASSRPETGTGTYEQYF
TGCGCCAGCAGCCGACCGGAAACCGGGACAGGGACCTACGAGCAGTACTTC
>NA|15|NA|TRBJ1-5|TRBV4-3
CASSQGAPGGQPQHF
TGCGCCAGCAGCCAAGGAGCTCCGGGTGGACAGCCCCAGCATTTT
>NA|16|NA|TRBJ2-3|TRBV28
CASSYRTARTLDTQYF
TGTGCCAGCAGCTACCGGACAGCTCGAACACTAGATACGCAGTATTTT
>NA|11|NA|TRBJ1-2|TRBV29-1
CSVLGARGYTF
TGCAGCGTTTTGGGGGCGCGAGGCTACACCTTC
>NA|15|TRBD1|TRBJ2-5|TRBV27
CASSVGTGGAETQYF
TGTGCCAGCAGTGTCGGGACAGGGGGCGCGGAGACCCAGTACTTC
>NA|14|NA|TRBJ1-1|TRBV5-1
CASTKGGSNTEAFF
TGCGCCAGCACCAAAGGGGGATCGAACACTGAAGCTTTCTTT
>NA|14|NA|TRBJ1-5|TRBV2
CASSGSGSDQPQHF
TGTGCCAGCAGTGGATCGGGTAGTGATCAGCCCCAGCATTTT
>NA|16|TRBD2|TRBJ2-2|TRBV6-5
CASSYIREGPRGELFF
TGTGCCAGCAGTTACATCCGGGAGGGCCCGAGGGGGGAGCTGTTTTTT
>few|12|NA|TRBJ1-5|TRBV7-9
CASSLPGKPQHF
TGTGCCAGCAGCTTACCAGGGAAGCCCCAGCATTTT
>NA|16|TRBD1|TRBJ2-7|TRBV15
CATSRPADRAVNEQYF
TGTGCCACCAGCAGACCGGCCGACAGGGCAGTCAACGAGCAGTACTTC
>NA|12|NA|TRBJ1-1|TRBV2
CASSELRTEAFF
TGTGCCAGCAGTGAACTCCGCACTGAAGCTTTCTTT
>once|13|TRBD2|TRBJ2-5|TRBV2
CASSGLAGETQYF
TGTGCCAGCAGTGGACTAGCCGGGGAGACCCAGTACTTC
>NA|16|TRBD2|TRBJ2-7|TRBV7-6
CASSAGLAGNAYEQYF
TGTGCCAGCAGCGCCGGACTAGCGGGGAACGCCTACGAGCAGTACTTC
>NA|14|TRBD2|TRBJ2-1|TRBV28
CASRIAGGYNEQFF
TGTGCCAGCAGGATAGCGGGGGGTTACAATGAGCAGTTCTTC
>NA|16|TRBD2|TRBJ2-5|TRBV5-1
CASSLAVSGGLETQYF
TGCGCCAGCAGCTTGGCGGTTAGCGGGGGTTTAGAGACCCAGTACTTC
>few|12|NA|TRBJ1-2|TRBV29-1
CSVWGLNYGYTF
TGCAGCGTTTGGGGACTGAACTATGGCTACACCTTC
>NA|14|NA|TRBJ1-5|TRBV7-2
CASSLVRRNQPQHF
TGTGCCAGCAGCTTAGTGCGGAGGAATCAACCCCAGCATTTT
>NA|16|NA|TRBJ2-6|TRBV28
CASRPGDTSGANVLTF
TGTGCCAGCAGGCCCGGGGACACTTCTGGGGCCAACGTCCTGACTTTC
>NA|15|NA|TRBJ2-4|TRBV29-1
CSVPGRGWSKNIQYF
TGCAGCGTCCCAGGCAGGGGATGGTCCAAAAACATTCAGTACTTC